This T cell receptor beta chain was profiled in a study of metastatic and nonmetastatic thyroid tumors. Study-level background: The authors compared repertoires across blood and tumor or nodule tissue from malignant and benign thyroid patients.

Study-wide findings and caveats: In blood and tumor, TCR beta diversity was reportedly significantly higher in malignant thyroid tumors than in benign nodules.

The V and J ends lost 5 bases and 5 bases, in that order; junction bases with no gene match: 11. The CDR3 is made up of 15 amino acids. Germline V gene lookup returns CDR1 MNHNS and CDR2 SASEGT. Original handling: The study's classifier, a distant-metastasis tool for papillary thyroid cancer, was built using CDR3 differences across clinicopathological groups. TCRdb re-called the PCR reads via MiXCR. TCRdb's processing, not the authors', yielded these V and J calls. The sample carries 34,000 or so clones, about 20% recorded once. This clone came up a few times. The antigen is undetermined. All patients reached thyroid surgery having received no treatment beforehand.

The clonotype originates from a female donor with papillary thyroid cancer or a benign thyroid nodule (not recorded which). Some clones in this sample may be carry-over from other donors' samples. The chain combines TRBV6-1 with TRBJ2-5, with TRBD1 identical over 7 bases. Specimen: blood. The CDR3 sequence: CASSQTGSGRETQYF. Written as DNA, the CDR3 is TGTGCCAGCAGTCAGACAGGGTCGGGCAGGGAGACCCAGTACTTC.